This entry lists 4 T cell receptor beta chains sequenced from one sample in a study of cytomegalovirus exposure and HLA in healthy donors. Vbeta (60) and Jbeta (13) primers were used in the PCR. Sequencing was performed with immunoSEQ multiplex PCR; in TCRdb, only in-frame clones are kept and a portion is missing. The sample has 150,000 to 200,000 clones; about four fifths are singletons. Sample: PBMCs. These receptors were taken from a man between 18 and 35 years old in good health and CMV-seronegative.

The chain recombines TRBV4-3 with TRBJ2-1; 8 bases agree with TRBD2. The CDR3 consists of 14 residues. Germline CDR1 LGHNA, CDR2 YSLEER. V lost 4 bases and J lost 8; bases outside the gene matches: 7. This chain's CDR3 is CASSLGLGSHEQFF. CDR3 bases: TGCGCCAGCAGCCTGGGACTAGGGTCCCATGAGCAGTTCTTC.

This clone was detected a few times. The genes are TRBV7-7 and TRBJ2-5, with 9 bases fitting TRBD2. The CDR3 runs 14 residues. Germline CDR1 reads SSHAT; CDR2 reads FNYEAQ (reference sequence). The CDR3 spells CASLTSGRVGTQYF. As DNA, the CDR3 is TGTGCTAGCTTGACTAGCGGAAGGGTCGGGACCCAGTACTTC.

The V call is TRBV5-5, the J call TRBJ1-1; 8 nucleotides line up with TRBD1. Losses at the gene ends were 0 bases for V and 0 bases for J; bases not matched to a gene: 1. The CDR3 has 15 residues. CDR1 is SGHKS, CDR2 YYEKEE, per germline (reference sequence). The CDR3, as DNA: TGTGCCAGCAGCTTGGGACAGGGGATGAACACTGAAGCTTTCTTT. It encodes CASSLGQGMNTEAFF.

The chain joins TRBV5-6 to TRBJ1-1; D is perhaps TRBD1 (6 bases). The CDR3 is 14 residues long. Looked up from germline, CDR1 is SGHDT and CDR2 is YYEEEE. V shed 5 bases and J shed 1 base, with 12 bases lying between them. CDR3 coding DNA: TGTGCCAGCAGGTTCAGGGGTGAGAACACTGAAGCTTTCTTT. Its protein is CASRFRGENTEAFF.